The rows below give T cell receptor beta chains drawn from one sample of a study of OX40 agonist ivuxolimab in advanced cancers. Sequencing was performed with immunoSEQ multiplex PCR; in TCRdb, only in-frame clones are kept and a portion is missing. This sample has roughly 46,000 clones, with roughly four fifths found just once. Sequenced here: CD4+ or CD8+ T cells sorted from blood, sampled in a trial of the OX40 agonist ivuxolimab. Source of these receptors: an adult with an advanced solid tumor such as melanoma, head and neck, liver or kidney cancer. Each CDR3 is given with its conserved first and last residue. A D gene is named only where the DNA matches it firmly. Where a row states a size, it is once, few, many or the class of an expanded clone; other rows omit it.

v_gene	abundance	j_gene	d_gene	CDR3aa	CDR3nt
TRBV18	NA	TRBJ1-1	NA	CASSPRIQGRTEAFF	TGTGCCAGCTCACCACGCATCCAGGGGAGGACTGAAGCTTTCTTT
TRBV7-2	NA	TRBJ2-2	TRBD2	CASIPGAGGGTGELFF	TGTGCCAGCATCCCCGGAGCGGGGGGCGGCACCGGGGAGCTGTTTTTT
TRBV9	NA	TRBJ1-4	NA	CASSAGTLDEELFF	TGTGCCAGCAGCGCCGGGACATTGGATGAAGAACTGTTTTTT
TRBV6-6	NA	TRBJ1-2	TRBD1	CASSYSPGGPNYGYTF	TGTGCCAGCAGTTACTCCCCAGGGGGACCGAACTATGGCTACACCTTC
TRBV7-6	NA	TRBJ2-5	NA	CASSLNQETQYF	TGTGCCAGCAGCCTAAACCAAGAGACCCAGTACTTC
TRBV19	NA	TRBJ2-2	NA	CASSKEVRHPAENTGELFF	TGTGCCAGTAGTAAGGAGGTCAGACACCCAGCAGAGAACACCGGGGAGCTGTTTTTT
TRBV19	once	TRBJ1-5	TRBD1	CASSRDRGSQPQHF	TGTGCCAGTAGCCGGGACAGGGGGAGTCAGCCCCAGCATTTT
TRBV19	once	TRBJ1-6	NA	CASSISGGNSPLHF	TGTGCCAGTAGTATATCTGGGGGTAATTCACCCCTCCACTTT
TRBV11-3	NA	TRBJ1-2	NA	CARRSGLYGYTF	TGTGCTAGACGTTCAGGGCTCTATGGCTACACCTTC
TRBV5-1	NA	TRBJ2-1	TRBD1	CASIVGQGAYNEQFF	TGCGCCAGCATCGTTGGACAGGGGGCCTACAATGAGCAGTTCTTC
TRBV5-6	NA	TRBJ1-6	TRBD1	CASSLAGGASPLHF	TGTGCCAGCAGCTTGGCAGGGGGCGCTTCACCCCTCCACTTT
TRBV5-4	NA	TRBJ1-2	TRBD1	CASSSGAGTDDYGYTF	TGTGCCAGCAGCTCGGGGGCCGGGACAGATGACTATGGCTACACCTTC
TRBV7-3	NA	TRBJ2-3	NA	CASSPSSSTTDTQYF	TGTGCCAGCAGCCCGTCTAGCTCCACCACAGATACGCAGTATTTT
TRBV4-2	NA	TRBJ1-5	TRBD1	CASSQNAQGDQPQHF	TGTGCCAGCAGCCAGAACGCCCAGGGGGATCAGCCCCAGCATTTT
TRBV13	NA	TRBJ2-5	NA	CASSIQETQYF	TGTGCCAGCTCCATCCAAGAGACCCAGTACTTC
TRBV2	NA	TRBJ2-5	TRBD1	CASSRGQGETQYF	TGTGCCAGCAGTAGGGGACAGGGTGAGACCCAGTACTTC
TRBV12-5	NA	TRBJ2-5	TRBD2	CASGSSGDYQETQYF	TGTGCTAGTGGTTCTAGCGGGGACTACCAAGAGACCCAGTACTTC
TRBV7-7	NA	TRBJ2-5	NA	CASSLEVTGTETQYF	TGTGCCAGCAGCTTAGAGGTTACCGGGACAGAGACCCAGTACTTC
TRBV19	NA	TRBJ2-5	NA	CASSIDGPTLQETQYF	TGTGCCAGTAGTATAGACGGACCGACCCTCCAAGAGACCCAGTACTTC
TRBV18	NA	TRBJ2-3	NA	CASSLLVGEGEDTQYF	TGTGCCAGCTCCCTCCTTGTGGGTGAGGGGGAAGATACGCAGTATTTT
TRBV19	NA	TRBJ1-1	NA	CASSTRNIGQPNTEAFF	TGTGCCAGTAGTACTCGTAATATCGGACAGCCGAACACTGAAGCTTTCTTT
TRBV4-1	NA	TRBJ1-2	NA	CASSRTPGEGGYTF	TGCGCCAGCAGCAGGACCCCAGGGGAGGGTGGCTACACCTTC
TRBV18	few	TRBJ1-1	NA	CASSPLGKTAFF	TGTGCCAGCTCACCATTGGGGAAAACAGCTTTCTTT
TRBV5-4	NA	TRBJ2-2	NA	CASSLERESTGELFF	TGTGCCAGCAGCTTGGAACGGGAAAGCACCGGGGAGCTGTTTTTT
TRBV7-2	NA	TRBJ2-3	NA	CASSSRAVARGTDTQYF	TGTGCCAGCAGCTCCCGGGCCGTCGCCAGAGGAACAGATACGCAGTATTTT
TRBV11-1	NA	TRBJ2-5	TRBD2	CASLGGGETQYF	TGTGCCAGCCTCGGGGGGGGAGAGACCCAGTACTTC
TRBV2	NA	TRBJ2-5	NA	CASLDSPPAYF	TGTGCCAGTCTGGACTCTCCACCGGCGTACTTC
TRBV2	NA	TRBJ1-5	NA	CASNLLGSNQPQHF	TGTGCCAGCAATCTTCTCGGTAGCAATCAGCCCCAGCATTTT
TRBV5-1	NA	TRBJ2-3	TRBD2	CASSLAGTGTDTQYF	TGCGCCAGCAGCTTAGCGGGGACGGGCACAGATACGCAGTATTTT
TRBV5-1	NA	TRBJ1-5	NA	CASSLGGTANQPQHF	TGCGCCAGCAGCTTGGGAGGGACGGCAAATCAGCCCCAGCATTTT
TRBV6-5	NA	TRBJ1-1	NA	CASRPAPVTVEAFF	TGTGCCAGCAGACCCGCCCCCGTCACTGTCGAGGCTTTCTTT
TRBV14	NA	TRBJ2-5	NA	CASSQDEFRAETQYF	TGTGCCAGCAGCCAAGATGAATTCAGGGCTGAGACCCAGTACTTC
TRBV7-8	NA	TRBJ1-6	TRBD1	CASSLRTGENSPLHF	TGTGCCAGCAGCCTTCGGACAGGGGAAAATTCACCCCTCCACTTT
TRBV6-5	few	TRBJ1-5	NA	CASSGQQNQPQHF	TGTGCCAGCAGCGGACAGCAAAATCAGCCCCAGCATTTT
TRBV10-3	NA	TRBJ1-5	NA	CAIRGNSGNQPQHF	TGTGCCATCAGGGGAAACAGCGGCAATCAGCCCCAGCATTTT
TRBV7-9	NA	TRBJ1-2	NA	CASTPSTGGYTF	TGTGCCAGCACCCCTTCGACGGGTGGCTACACCTTC
TRBV11-2	NA	TRBJ2-5	NA	CASSSPPIQETQYF	TGTGCCAGCAGCTCGCCCCCTATCCAAGAGACCCAGTACTTC
TRBV2	NA	TRBJ1-1	NA	CASRSRSRNTEAFF	TGTGCCAGCAGATCGCGGTCACGGAACACTGAAGCTTTCTTT
TRBV2	once	TRBJ1-2	TRBD1	CASSEGQRNYGYTF	TGTGCCAGCAGTGAGGGACAGCGTAACTATGGCTACACCTTC
TRBV4-1	NA	TRBJ1-5	TRBD1	CASSHARLTGENQPQHF	TGCGCCAGCAGCCACGCTCGTTTGACAGGGGAAAATCAGCCCCAGCATTTT
TRBV6-1	NA	TRBJ1-5	NA	CASSELAGIRNQPQHF	TGTGCCAGCAGTGAACTGGCTGGGATAAGGAATCAGCCCCAGCATTTT
TRBV5-1	medium-sized	TRBJ2-2	NA	CASSLGRTSGELFF	TGCGCCAGCAGCTTGGGGAGGACCTCCGGGGAGCTGTTTTTT
TRBV5-4	NA	TRBJ2-7	TRBD2	CASSLGGGGLAHEQYF	TGTGCCAGCAGCTTGGGGGGAGGGGGACTAGCCCACGAGCAGTACTTC
TRBV19	NA	TRBJ1-2	NA	CASIEAGRENYGYTF	TGTGCCAGTATTGAAGCGGGGAGAGAAAACTATGGCTACACCTTC
TRBV6-7	NA	TRBJ1-2	NA	CASRSPWEGYGYTF	TGTGCCAGCAGGTCCCCCTGGGAAGGCTATGGCTACACCTTC
TRBV5-3	NA	TRBJ2-2	TRBD2	CARSLIPRAGGLQQLFF	TGTGCCAGAAGCTTGATCCCCCGAGCGGGGGGCCTCCAGCAGCTGTTTTTT
TRBV11-3	NA	TRBJ2-3	NA	CASSPPAGTQYF	TGTGCCAGCAGCCCCCCGGCGGGTACGCAGTATTTT
TRBV7-9	NA	TRBJ2-7	NA	CASSKDGGHPEQYF	TGTGCCAGCTCCAAGGACGGAGGACACCCCGAGCAGTACTTC
TRBV11-2	NA	TRBJ2-1	TRBD2	CASSPRLAGGSYNEQFF	TGTGCCAGCAGCCCACGACTAGCGGGGGGGTCCTACAATGAGCAGTTCTTC
TRBV19	NA	TRBJ1-2	NA	CASSGTASSNYGYTF	TGTGCCAGTAGTGGGACGGCGTCCTCTAACTATGGCTACACCTTC
TRBV7-2	NA	TRBJ2-7	TRBD1	CASSFRGSYEQYF	TGTGCCAGCAGCTTCAGGGGGTCCTACGAGCAGTACTTC
TRBV7-2	NA	TRBJ1-4	NA	CASSPARGGHEKLFF	TGTGCCAGCAGCCCCGCCCGGGGCGGGCATGAAAAACTGTTTTTT
TRBV15	NA	TRBJ2-5	NA	CATSRDGSGGETQYF	TGTGCCACCAGCAGAGATGGGAGTGGAGGAGAGACCCAGTACTTC
TRBV19	NA	TRBJ2-1	NA	CARPPGEANYEQFF	TGTGCCAGACCCCCGGGGGAGGCTAACTATGAGCAGTTCTTC
TRBV5-6	once	TRBJ2-7	NA	CASSDDDGSYEQYF	TGTGCCAGCAGCGACGATGACGGATCCTACGAGCAGTACTTC